This T cell receptor (beta chain) comes out of a study of persistence of HIV-infected CD4 T cells. Overlapping HIV-1 Gag 15-mer peptides at approximately 0.96 ug per peptide per mL were used. Memory cells lacking CD40L and CD69 with high CD45RO were sorted. This clone was seen just once. The antigen remains undetermined. Sequencing used immunoSEQ version 4 in survey mode. Template was genomic DNA at 8 to 10 ng/uL, with up to 1 ug used per sample. The method was immunoSEQ multiplex PCR; TCRdb's version includes in-frame clones alone and lacks a portion of them. The table shows about 41,000 clones, with around 78% occurring only once. The specimen was CD4+ T cells sorted from PBMCs after approximately 19-hour stimulation, collected from a patient who received antiretroviral therapy. The receptor was derived from an adult man with HIV who was CMV-seropositive.

The CDR3 region has the DNA TGCGCCAGCAGCTTGGCGGGGGAGGGTGGCGCTTTCTTT. This translates into CASSLAGEGGAFF. The gene calls are TRBV5-1 and TRBJ1-1; weak D call: TRBD1 (5 bases). Trimming stripped 0 bases from V and 11 bases from J, with 14 bases between. Germline V gene sequence: CDR1 SGHRS, CDR2 YFSETQ. CDR3 length equals 13 residues.